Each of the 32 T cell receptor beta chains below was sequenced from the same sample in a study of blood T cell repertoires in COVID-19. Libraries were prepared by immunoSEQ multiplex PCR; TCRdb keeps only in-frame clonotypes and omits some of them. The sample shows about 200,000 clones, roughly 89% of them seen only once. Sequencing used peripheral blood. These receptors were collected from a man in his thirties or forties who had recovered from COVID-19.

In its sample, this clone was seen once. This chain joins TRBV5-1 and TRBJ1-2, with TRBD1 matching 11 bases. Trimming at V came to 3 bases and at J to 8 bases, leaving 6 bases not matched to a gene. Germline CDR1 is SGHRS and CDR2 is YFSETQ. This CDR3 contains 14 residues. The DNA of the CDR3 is TGCGCCAGCAGCTGGGGACAGGGGGTACGCGGCTACACCTTC. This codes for CASSWGQGVRGYTF.

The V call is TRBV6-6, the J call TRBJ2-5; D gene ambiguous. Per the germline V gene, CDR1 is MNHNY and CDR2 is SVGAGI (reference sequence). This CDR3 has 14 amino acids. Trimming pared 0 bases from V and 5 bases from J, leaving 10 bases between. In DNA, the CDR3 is TGTGCCAGCAGTTACTCGATGCGGATGGAGACCCAGTACTTC. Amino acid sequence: CASSYSMRMETQYF.

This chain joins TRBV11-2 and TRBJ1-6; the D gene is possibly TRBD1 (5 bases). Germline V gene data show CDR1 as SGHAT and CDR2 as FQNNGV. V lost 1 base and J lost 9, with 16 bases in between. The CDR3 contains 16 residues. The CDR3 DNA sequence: TGTGCCAGCAGCTTAGTGGGGGGGAAGGTGACTTCACCCCTCCACTTT. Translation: CASSLVGGKVTSPLHF.

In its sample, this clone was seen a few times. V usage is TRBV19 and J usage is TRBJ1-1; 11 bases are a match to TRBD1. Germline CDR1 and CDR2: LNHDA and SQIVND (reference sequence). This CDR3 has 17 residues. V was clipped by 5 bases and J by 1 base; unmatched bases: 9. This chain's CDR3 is CASSPLGDRGANTEAFF. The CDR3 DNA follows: TGTGCCAGTAGTCCCCTCGGGGACAGGGGGGCGAACACTGAAGCTTTCTTT. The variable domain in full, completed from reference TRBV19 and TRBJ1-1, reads DGGITQSPKYLFRKEGQNVTLSCEQNLNHDAMYWYRQDPGQGLRLIYYSQIVNDFQKGDIAEGYSVSREKKESFPLTVTSAQKNPTAFYLCASSPLGDRGANTEAFFGQGTRLTVV.

This chain's CDR3 is CASSLPTGIFLNTEAFF. As DNA, the CDR3 is TGTGCCAGTAGCCTCCCGACAGGGATATTCTTGAACACTGAAGCTTTCTTT. The rearrangement uses TRBV19 and TRBJ1-1, with 7 bases lining up with TRBD1. The CDR3 is 17 amino acids. Germline CDR1 and CDR2: LNHDA and SQIVND (reference sequence). J gave up 0 bases and V 6 bases, and 13 bases lay outside the gene matches.

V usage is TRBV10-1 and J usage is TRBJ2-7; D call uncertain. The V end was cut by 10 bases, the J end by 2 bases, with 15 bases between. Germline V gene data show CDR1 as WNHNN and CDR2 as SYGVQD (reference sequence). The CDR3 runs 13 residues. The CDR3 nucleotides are TGCGCCACAAGCAGCGACCCGACCTACGAGCAGTACTTC. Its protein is CATSSDPTYEQYF.

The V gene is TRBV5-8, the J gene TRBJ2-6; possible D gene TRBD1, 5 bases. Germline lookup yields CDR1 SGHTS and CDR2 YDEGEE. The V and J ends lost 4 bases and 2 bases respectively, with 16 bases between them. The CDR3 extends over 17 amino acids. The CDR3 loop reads CASSQTDTTAGANVLTF. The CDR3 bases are TGTGCCAGCAGCCAAACCGATACGACAGCTGGGGCCAACGTCCTGACTTTC.

As DNA, the CDR3 is TGTGCCAGTAGCACTCAGGTGAACACTGAAGCTTTCTTT. Translated, it gives CASSTQVNTEAFF. J is TRBJ1-1 and V is TRBV19; D not certain. V lost 6 bases and J 0 bases, leaving 8 bases between the germline ends. Germline values: CDR1 LNHDA, CDR2 SQIVND (reference sequence). This CDR3 comprises 13 residues.

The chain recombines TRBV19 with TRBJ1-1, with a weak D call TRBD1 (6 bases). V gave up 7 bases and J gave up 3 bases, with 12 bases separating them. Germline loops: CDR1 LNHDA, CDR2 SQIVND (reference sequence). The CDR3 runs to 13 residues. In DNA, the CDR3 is TGTGCCAGTACCCTGACAGGAGACACTGAAGCTTTCTTT. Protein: CASTLTGDTEAFF.

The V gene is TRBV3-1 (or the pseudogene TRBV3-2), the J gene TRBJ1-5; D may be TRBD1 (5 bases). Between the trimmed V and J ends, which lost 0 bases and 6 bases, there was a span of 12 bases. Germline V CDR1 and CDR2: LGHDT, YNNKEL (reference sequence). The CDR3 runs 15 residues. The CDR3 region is CASSQDLRVGQPQHF. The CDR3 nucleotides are TGTGCCAGCAGCCAAGATCTCAGGGTCGGTCAGCCCCAGCATTTT.

This CDR3 is CATSDSGEADEQYF. The CDR3 coding sequence is TGTGCCACCAGTGATTCCGGGGAGGCCGACGAGCAGTACTTC. The rearrangement links TRBV24-1 to TRBJ2-7; a weak D match, TRBD2 (6 bases). The CDR3 sequence is 14 residues long. Per germline, CDR1 KGHDR and CDR2 SFDVKD. V dropped 2 bases and J dropped 5 bases, with 12 bases sitting between them.

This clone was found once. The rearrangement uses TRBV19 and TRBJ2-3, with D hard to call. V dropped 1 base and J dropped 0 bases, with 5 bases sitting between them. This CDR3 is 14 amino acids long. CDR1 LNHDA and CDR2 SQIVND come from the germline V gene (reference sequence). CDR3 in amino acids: CASSIGRSTDTQYF. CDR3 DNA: TGTGCCAGTAGTATAGGGCGGAGCACAGATACGCAGTATTTT.

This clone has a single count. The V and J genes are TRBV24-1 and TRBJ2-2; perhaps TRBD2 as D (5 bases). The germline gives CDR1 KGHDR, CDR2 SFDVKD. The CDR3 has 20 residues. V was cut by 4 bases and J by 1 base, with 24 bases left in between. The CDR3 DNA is TGTGCCACCAGTGACCCACCTCTAGCTTGGGTTTTGTGGAACACCGGGGAGCTGTTTTTT. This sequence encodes CATSDPPLAWVLWNTGELFF.

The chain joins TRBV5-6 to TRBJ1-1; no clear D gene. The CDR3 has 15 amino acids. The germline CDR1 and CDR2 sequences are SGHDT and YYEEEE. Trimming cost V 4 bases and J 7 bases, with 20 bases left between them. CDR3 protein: CASSLGPWVEGEAFF. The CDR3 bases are TGTGCCAGCAGCCTTGGCCCTTGGGTGGAGGGTGAAGCTTTCTTT.

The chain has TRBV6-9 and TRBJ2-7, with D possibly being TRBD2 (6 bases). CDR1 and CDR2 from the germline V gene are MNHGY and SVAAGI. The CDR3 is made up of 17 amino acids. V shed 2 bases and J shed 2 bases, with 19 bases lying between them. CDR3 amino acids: CASSYIGPLRRAYEQYF. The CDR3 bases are TGTGCCAGCAGTTATATAGGACCGCTGCGGAGGGCCTACGAGCAGTACTTC.

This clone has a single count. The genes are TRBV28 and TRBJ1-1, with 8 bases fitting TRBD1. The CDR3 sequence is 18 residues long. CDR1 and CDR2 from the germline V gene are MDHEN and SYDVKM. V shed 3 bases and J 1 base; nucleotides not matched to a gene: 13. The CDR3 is CASSLVGQVDGGNTEAFF. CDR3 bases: TGTGCCAGCAGTTTGGTGGGACAGGTCGACGGGGGGAACACTGAAGCTTTCTTT.

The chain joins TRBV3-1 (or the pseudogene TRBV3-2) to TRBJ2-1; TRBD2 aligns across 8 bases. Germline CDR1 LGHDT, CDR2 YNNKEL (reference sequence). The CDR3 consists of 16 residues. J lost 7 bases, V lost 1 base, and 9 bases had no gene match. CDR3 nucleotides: TGTGCCAGCAGCCAAGTAGGTCTAGCGGGTCGAAATGAGCAGTTCTTC. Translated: CASSQVGLAGRNEQFF.

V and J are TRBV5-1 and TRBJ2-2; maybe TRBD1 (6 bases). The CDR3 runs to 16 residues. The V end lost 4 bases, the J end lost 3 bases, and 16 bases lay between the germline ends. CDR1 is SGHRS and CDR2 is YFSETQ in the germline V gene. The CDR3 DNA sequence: TGCGCCAGCAGCCTACCGACAGGTACTTACACCGGGGAGCTGTTTTTT. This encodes CASSLPTGTYTGELFF.

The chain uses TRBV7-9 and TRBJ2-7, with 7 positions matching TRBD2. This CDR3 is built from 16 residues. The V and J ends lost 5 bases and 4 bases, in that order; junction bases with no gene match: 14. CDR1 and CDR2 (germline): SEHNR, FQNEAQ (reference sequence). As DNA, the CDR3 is TGTGCCAGCAGCGGCCTTGGGGGGGAGCTTTTGTACGAGCAGTACTTC. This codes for CASSGLGGELLYEQYF.

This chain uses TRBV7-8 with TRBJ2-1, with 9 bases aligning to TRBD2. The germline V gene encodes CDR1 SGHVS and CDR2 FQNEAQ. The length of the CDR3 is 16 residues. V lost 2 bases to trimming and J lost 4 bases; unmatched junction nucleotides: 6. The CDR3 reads CASSLTGLAGYNEQFF. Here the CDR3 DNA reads TGTGCCAGCAGCTTAACGGGACTAGCTGGTTACAATGAGCAGTTCTTC.

Written as DNA, the CDR3 is TGTGCCAGTAGACTATGGACCGGGGAGCTGTTTTTT. It is translated as CASRLWTGELFF. The chain recombines TRBV19 with TRBJ2-2; D is unclear. The CDR3 contains 12 residues. Trimming left V 6 bases short and J 5 bases short, with 7 bases between. CDR1 LNHDA and CDR2 SQIVND come from the germline V gene (reference sequence).

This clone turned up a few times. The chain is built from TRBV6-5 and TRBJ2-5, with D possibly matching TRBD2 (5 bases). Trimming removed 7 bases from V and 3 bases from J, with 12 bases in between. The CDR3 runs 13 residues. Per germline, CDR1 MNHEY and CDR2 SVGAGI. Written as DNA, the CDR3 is TGTGCCAGCATTTCTAGCAGTAAAGAGACCCAGTACTTC. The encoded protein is CASISSSKETQYF.

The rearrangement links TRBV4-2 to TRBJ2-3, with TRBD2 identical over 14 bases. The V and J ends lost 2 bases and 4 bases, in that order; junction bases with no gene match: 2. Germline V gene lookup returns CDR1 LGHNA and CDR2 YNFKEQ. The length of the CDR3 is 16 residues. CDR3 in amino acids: CASSQRTSGGPDTQYF. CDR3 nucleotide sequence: TGTGCCAGCAGCCAACGGACTAGCGGGGGGCCAGATACGCAGTATTTT.

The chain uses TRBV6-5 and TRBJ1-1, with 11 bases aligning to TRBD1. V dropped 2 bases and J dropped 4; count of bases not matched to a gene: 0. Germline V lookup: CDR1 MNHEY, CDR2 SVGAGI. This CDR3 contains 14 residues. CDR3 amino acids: CASSYGTGGTEAFF. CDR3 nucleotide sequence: TGTGCCAGCAGTTACGGGACAGGGGGCACTGAAGCTTTCTTT.

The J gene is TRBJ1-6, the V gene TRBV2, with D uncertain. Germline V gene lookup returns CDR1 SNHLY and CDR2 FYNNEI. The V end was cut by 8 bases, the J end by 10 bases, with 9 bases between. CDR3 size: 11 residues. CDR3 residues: CASDGVSPLHF. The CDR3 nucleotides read TGTGCCAGCGATGGAGTCTCACCCCTCCACTTT.

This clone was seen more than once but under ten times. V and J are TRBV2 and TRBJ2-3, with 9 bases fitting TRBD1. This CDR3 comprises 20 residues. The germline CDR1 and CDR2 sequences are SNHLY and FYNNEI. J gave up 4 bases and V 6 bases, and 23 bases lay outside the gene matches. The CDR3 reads CASSVRRLPGQGVRSDTQYF. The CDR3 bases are TGTGCCAGCAGCGTCAGGAGGCTTCCGGGACAGGGTGTTAGGTCAGATACGCAGTATTTT.

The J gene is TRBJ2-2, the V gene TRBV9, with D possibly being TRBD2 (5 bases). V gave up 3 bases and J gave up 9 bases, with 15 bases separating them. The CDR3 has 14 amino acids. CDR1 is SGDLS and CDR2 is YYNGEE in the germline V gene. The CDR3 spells CASSADFEHRELFF. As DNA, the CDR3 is TGTGCCAGCAGCGCGGACTTTGAACACCGGGAGCTGTTTTTT.

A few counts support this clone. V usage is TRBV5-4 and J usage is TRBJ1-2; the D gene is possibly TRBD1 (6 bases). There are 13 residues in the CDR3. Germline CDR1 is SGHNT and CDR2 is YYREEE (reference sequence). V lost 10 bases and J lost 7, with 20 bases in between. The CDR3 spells CASTPQGGFGYTF. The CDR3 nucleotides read TGTGCCTCCACTCCACAGGGCGGCTTTGGCTACACCTTC.

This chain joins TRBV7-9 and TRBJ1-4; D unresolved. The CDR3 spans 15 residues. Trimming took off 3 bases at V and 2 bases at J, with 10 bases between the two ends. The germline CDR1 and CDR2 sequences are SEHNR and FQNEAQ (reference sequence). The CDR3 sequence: CASSFQEGTNEKLFF. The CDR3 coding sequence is TGTGCCAGCAGCTTCCAGGAGGGTACTAATGAAAAACTGTTTTTT.

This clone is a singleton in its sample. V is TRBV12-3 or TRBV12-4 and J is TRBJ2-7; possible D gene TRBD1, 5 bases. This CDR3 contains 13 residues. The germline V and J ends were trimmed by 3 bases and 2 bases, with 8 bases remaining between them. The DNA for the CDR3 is TGTGCCAGCAGTTTGAGACAGACCTACGAGCAGTACTTC. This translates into CASSLRQTYEQYF.

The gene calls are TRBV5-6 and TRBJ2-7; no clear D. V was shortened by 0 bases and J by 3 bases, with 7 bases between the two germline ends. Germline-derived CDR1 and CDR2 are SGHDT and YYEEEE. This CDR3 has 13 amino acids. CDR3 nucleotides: TGTGCCAGCAGCTTGGTCACAGACTACGAGCAGTACTTC. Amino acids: CASSLVTDYEQYF.

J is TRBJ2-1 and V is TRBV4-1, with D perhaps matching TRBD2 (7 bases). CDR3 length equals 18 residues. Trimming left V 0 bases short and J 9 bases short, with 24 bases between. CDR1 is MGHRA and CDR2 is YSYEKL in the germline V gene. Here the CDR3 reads CASSQDGRGHGTGGEQFF. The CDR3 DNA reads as TGCGCCAGCAGCCAAGATGGGCGGGGGCATGGGACCGGAGGTGAGCAGTTCTTC.